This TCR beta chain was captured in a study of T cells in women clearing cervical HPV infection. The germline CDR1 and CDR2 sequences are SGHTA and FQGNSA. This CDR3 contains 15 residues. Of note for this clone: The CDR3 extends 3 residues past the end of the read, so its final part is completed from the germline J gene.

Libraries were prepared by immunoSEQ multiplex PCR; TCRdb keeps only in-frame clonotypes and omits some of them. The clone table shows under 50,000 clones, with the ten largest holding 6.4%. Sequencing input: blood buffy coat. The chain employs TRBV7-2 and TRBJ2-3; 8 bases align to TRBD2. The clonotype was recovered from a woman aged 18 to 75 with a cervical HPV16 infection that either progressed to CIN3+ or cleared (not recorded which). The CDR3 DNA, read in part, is TGTGCCAGCAGCTCTTTTAGGGGGGGACTAGGGCCG. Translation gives CASSSFRGGLGP. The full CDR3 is CASSSFRGGLGPQYF.